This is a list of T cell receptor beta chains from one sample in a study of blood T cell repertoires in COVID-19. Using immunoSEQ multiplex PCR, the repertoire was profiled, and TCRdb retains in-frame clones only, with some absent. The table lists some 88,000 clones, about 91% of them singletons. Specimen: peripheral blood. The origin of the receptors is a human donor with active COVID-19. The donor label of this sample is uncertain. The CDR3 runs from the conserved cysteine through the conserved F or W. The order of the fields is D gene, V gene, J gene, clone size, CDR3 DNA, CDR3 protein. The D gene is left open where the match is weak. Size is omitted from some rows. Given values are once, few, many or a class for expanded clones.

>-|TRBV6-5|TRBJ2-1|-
TGTGCCAGCAGTTACACCCCCGGGGGGCCCCGCAATGAGCAGTTCTTC
CASSYTPGGPRNEQFF
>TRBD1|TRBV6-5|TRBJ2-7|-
TGTGCCAGCAGTCGGACAGGCCCGAGCTCCTACGAGCAGTACTTC
CASSRTGPSSYEQYF
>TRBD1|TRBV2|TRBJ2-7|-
TGTGCCAGAAGCGCTCTAACAGGGGACTCCTACGAGCAGTACTTC
CARSALTGDSYEQYF
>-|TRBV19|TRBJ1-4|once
TGTGCCAGTAGTATAGATCGGGGTCGAACTAATGAAAAACTGTTTTTT
CASSIDRGRTNEKLFF
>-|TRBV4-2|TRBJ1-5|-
TGTGCCAGCAGCCAAGATATGAGGGCCCAGCCCCAGCATTTT
CASSQDMRAQPQHF
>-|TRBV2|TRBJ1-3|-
TGTGCCACCCCCTCGGACAGCTCTGGAAACACCATATATTTT
CATPSDSSGNTIYF
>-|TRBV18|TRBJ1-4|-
TGTGCCAGCTCACCATTACGGAGTGAAAAACTGTTTTTT
CASSPLRSEKLFF
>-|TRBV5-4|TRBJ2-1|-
TGTGCCAGCAGCGGCGGGACTGGAAATGAGCAGTTCTTC
CASSGGTGNEQFF
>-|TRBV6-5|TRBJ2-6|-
TGTGCCAGCAGTTACCGGGGAGGCTCTGGGGCCAACGTCCTGACTTTC
CASSYRGGSGANVLTF
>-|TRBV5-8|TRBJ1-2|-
TGTGCCAGCAGCTTAGGGCAGGGATGGTATGGCTACACCTTC
CASSLGQGWYGYTF
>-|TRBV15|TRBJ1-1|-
TGTGCCACCAGCAGAGATCGAGGAATGAACACTGAAGCTTTCTTT
CATSRDRGMNTEAFF
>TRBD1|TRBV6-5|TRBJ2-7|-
TGTGCCAGCAGTCTTGACAGGGGCTCTTACGAGCAGTACTTC
CASSLDRGSYEQYF
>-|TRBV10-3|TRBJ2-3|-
TGTGCCATGGGTGGGAGTGATGATACGCAGTATTTT
CAMGGSDDTQYF
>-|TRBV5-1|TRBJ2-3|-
TGCGCCAGCAGCTTCCCTAGCGTCCCAGATACGCAGTATTTT
CASSFPSVPDTQYF
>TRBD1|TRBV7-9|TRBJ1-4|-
TGTGCCAGCAGTCCCTTGGACAGGGGGATCGGTGAAAAACTGTTTTTT
CASSPLDRGIGEKLFF
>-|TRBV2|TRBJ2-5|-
TGTGCCAGCAGTGAACCCCCACTGCCGGGGGAGACCCAGTACTTC
CASSEPPLPGETQYF
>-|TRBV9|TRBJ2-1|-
TGTGCCAGCAGCGTAGAAGTAGAGGACAGGCAGTTCTTC
CASSVEVEDRQFF
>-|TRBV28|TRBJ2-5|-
TGTGCCAGCAGTTGGGTTTGGGGGGACGGCCATCAAGAGACCCAGTACTTC
CASSWVWGDGHQETQYF
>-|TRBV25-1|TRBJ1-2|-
TGTGCCAGCAGTGTGGAGGAGGGCTATGGCTACACCTTC
CASSVEEGYGYTF
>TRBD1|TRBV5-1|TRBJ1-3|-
TGCGCCAGCAGCTCCGCGACAGGGGCTGGAAACACCATATATTTT
CASSSATGAGNTIYF
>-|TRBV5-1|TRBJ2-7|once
TGCGCCAGCAGCTCTGGCGGGCGCTCCTACGAGCAGTACTTC
CASSSGGRSYEQYF
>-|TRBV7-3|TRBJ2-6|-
TGTGCCAGCAGCTTAAGTGGGACAAGCTCTGGGGCCAACGTCCTGACTTTC
CASSLSGTSSGANVLTF
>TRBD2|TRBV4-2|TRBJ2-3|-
TGTGCCAGCAGTGACACTAGCGGGGGTACAGATACGCAGTATTTT
CASSDTSGGTDTQYF
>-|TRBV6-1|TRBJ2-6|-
TGTGCCAGCAGTGAAGACAGCTCTGGGGCCAACGTCCTGACTTTC
CASSEDSSGANVLTF
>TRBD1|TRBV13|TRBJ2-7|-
TGTGCCAGCAGCTCCGGGACAGACTCCTACGAGCAGTACTTC
CASSSGTDSYEQYF
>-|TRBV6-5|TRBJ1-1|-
TGTGCCAGCAGCCCGAACGGGGTCCCCGAAGCTTTCTTT
CASSPNGVPEAFF
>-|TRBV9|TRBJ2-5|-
TGTGCCAGCAGCGCCTCCGGGACACCACAAGAGACCCAGTACTTC
CASSASGTPQETQYF
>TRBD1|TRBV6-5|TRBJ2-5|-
TGTGCCAGCCAAAAGGACAGGGGGCAAGAGACCCAGTACTTC
CASQKDRGQETQYF
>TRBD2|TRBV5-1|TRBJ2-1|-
TGCGCCAGCAGCTTGGAAGGCGGGGGGCCTTACAATGAGCAGTTCTTC
CASSLEGGGPYNEQFF
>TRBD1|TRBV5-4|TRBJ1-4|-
TGTGCCACCGCGGACAGGGCCGTTACAACTAATGAAAAACTGTTTTTT
CATADRAVTTNEKLFF
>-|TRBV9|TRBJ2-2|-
TGTGCCAGCAGCTTGACCCTCCCAGGTAACACCGGGGAGCTGTTTTTT
CASSLTLPGNTGELFF
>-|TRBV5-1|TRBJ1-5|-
TGCGCCAGCAGCCTGGACAGTGCCCTCAATCAGCCCCAGCATTTT
CASSLDSALNQPQHF
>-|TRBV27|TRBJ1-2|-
TGTGCCAGCAGTTTAGCAGGGATAGATGGCTACACCTTC
CASSLAGIDGYTF
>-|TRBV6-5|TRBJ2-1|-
TGTGCCAGCAGTTCAAGGAGCGGAGGCTCCTACAATGAGCAGTTCTTC
CASSSRSGGSYNEQFF
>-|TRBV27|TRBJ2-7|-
TGTGCCAGCAGTTTAGGGGGGTACGAGCAGTACTTC
CASSLGGYEQYF
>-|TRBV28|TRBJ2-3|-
TGTGCCAGCAGTTTACTGGCGGGGGCTTCCACAGATACGCAGTATTTT
CASSLLAGASTDTQYF
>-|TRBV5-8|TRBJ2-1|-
TGTGCCAGCAGCTTGGGTCGGAGGAATGAGCAGTTCTTC
CASSLGRRNEQFF
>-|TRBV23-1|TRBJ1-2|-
TGCGCCAGCAGTCACCCCCCGCAGGCCCCCTATGGCTACACCTTC
CASSHPPQAPYGYTF
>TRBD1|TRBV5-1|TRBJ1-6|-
TGCGCCAGCAGCTCGCGACTTCAACAGGGGTCCAAATCACCCCTCCACTTT
CASSSRLQQGSKSPLHF
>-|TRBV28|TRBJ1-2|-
TGTGCCAGCAGTTCCTTAAAAGGGGCCGACCGCGACTATGGCTACACCTTC
CASSSLKGADRDYGYTF
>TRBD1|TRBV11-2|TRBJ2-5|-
TGTGCCAGCAGTTACCTCGTGGGACAGAGACAAGAGACCCAGTACTTC
CASSYLVGQRQETQYF
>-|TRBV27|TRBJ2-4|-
TGTGCCAGCAGTCCCGGTTTTGCCCAGGGCATTCAGTACTTC
CASSPGFAQGIQYF
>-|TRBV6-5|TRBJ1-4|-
TGTGCCAGCAGTTTAATGGGCGAAGATGTCGGAAAACTGTTTTTT
CASSLMGEDVGKLFF
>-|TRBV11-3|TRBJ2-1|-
TGTGCCAGCAGCTTGGGCGGGCTTAGGGAGCAGTTCTTC
CASSLGGLREQFF
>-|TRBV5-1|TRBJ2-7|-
TGCGCCAGCAGCTCCGCAGGGGGGTATAGCGAGCAGTACTTC
CASSSAGGYSEQYF
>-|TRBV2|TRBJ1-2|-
TGTGCCAGCAGGGAGGGGTCAGGGATTTCTAACTATGGCTACACCTTC
CASREGSGISNYGYTF
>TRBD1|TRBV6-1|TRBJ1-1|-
TGTGCCAGCAGTGATAACAGGGGGAACACTGAAGCTTTCTTT
CASSDNRGNTEAFF
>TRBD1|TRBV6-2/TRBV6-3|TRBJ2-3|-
TGTGCCAGCAGTAGACGCCCGGGACAGGGGGCAGATACGCAGTATTTT
CASSRRPGQGADTQYF
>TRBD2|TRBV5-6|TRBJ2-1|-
TGTGCCAGCAGCTACCCTACTACTAGCGGGGGAACCTACAATGAGCAGTTCTTC
CASSYPTTSGGTYNEQFF
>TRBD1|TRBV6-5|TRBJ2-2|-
TGTGCCAGCAGTTACTCAGGGACAGGGTTCTTTGTGGAGCTGTTTTTT
CASSYSGTGFFVELFF
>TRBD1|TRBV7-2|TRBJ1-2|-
TGTGCCAGCAGCTTAGGGGGGGCAGGGGGCAGTCGCTACACCTTC
CASSLGGAGGSRYTF
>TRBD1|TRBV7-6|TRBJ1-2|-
TGTGCCAGCAGCTCCCTGACAGGGGGCAGGGGCTACACCTTC
CASSSLTGGRGYTF
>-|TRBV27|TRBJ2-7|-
TGTGCCAGCAGTATGGCGGGCCGTGATTGGCAGTACTTC
CASSMAGRDWQYF